This T cell receptor (beta chain) was sequenced in a study of blood T cell repertoires in COVID-19. Study details: Samples taken during acute and convalescent COVID-19 were collected in the United States, Italy and Spain.

Germline V gives CDR1 SEHNR, CDR2 FQNEAQ (reference sequence). This CDR3 is built from 14 residues. V lost 2 bases, J lost 0 bases, and 2 bases lay in between. The sample holds a few counts of this clone. The method was immunoSEQ multiplex PCR; TCRdb's version includes in-frame clones alone and lacks a portion of them. Here the sample spans about 160,000 clones, roughly 84% being singletons. The sequencing sample was made of peripheral blood. The source of this sequence is a man at least 80 years old with COVID-19, enrolled during active disease. This chain connects TRBV7-9 to TRBJ1-6; unclear D gene. This chain's CDR3 is CASSLLSYNSPLHF. CDR3 nucleotide sequence: TGTGCCAGCAGCTTACTCTCCTATAATTCACCCCTCCACTTT.